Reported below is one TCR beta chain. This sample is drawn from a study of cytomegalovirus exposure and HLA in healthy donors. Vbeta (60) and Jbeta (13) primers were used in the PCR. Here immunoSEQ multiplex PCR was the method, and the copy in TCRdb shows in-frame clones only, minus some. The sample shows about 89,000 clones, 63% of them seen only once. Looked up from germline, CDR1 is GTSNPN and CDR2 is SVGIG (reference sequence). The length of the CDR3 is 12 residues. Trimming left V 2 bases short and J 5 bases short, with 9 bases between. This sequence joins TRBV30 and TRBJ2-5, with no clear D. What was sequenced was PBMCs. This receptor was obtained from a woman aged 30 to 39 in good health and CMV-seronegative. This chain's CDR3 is CAWSSSGETQYF. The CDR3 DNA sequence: TGTGCCTGGAGTAGTTCCGGGGAGACCCAGTACTTC.